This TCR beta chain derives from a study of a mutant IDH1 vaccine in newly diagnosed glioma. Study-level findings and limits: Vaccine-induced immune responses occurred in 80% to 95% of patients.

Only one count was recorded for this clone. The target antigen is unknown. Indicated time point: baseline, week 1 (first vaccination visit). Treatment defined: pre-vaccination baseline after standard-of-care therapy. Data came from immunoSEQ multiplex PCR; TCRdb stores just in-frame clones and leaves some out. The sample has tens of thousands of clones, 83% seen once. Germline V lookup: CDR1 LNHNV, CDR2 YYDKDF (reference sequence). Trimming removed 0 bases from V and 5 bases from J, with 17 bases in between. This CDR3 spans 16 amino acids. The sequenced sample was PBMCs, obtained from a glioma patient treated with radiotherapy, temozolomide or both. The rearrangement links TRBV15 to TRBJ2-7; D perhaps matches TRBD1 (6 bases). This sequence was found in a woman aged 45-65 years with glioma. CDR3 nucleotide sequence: TGTGCCACCAGCAGAGAATTCATTGCAGGGGTCGACGAGCAGTACTTC. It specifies CATSREFIAGVDEQYF.